These 26 T cell receptor beta chains came from one sample sequenced in a study of T-cell memory formation after mild COVID-19. TCRdb reprocessed the 5' RACE reads via MiXCR and lists one record per CDR3 protein. In the table there are about 430,000 distinct CDR3 sequences, about a sixth of which are singletons. The specimen sequenced was PBMCs or a T cell subset sorted from them (not recorded which). These receptors were taken from a man aged 18 to 30 who had mild COVID-19 (a few samples of this study predate the infection). Cell type and time point are not known.

The table lists this clonotype with many counts. The V call is TRBV24-1, the J call TRBJ2-2, with unresolved D. The CDR3 runs to 14 residues. The germline V gene has CDR1 KGHDR and CDR2 SFDVKD. V lost 7 bases to trimming and J lost 6 bases, with 14 bases between them. CDR3 in DNA: TGTGCCACCAGATCGGCTAGGCAGGCCGGGGAGCTGTTTTTT. This translates into CATRSARQAGELFF.

The gene calls are TRBV9 and TRBJ2-1, with 13 bases identical to TRBD2. The length of the CDR3 is 14 residues. Germline loops: CDR1 SGDLS, CDR2 YYNGEE. After removal of 3 bases from V and 11 bases from J, the junction contained 5 bases not matched to a gene. CDR3 in amino acids: CASSDGTSGVKQFF. The CDR3, as DNA: TGTGCCAGCAGCGACGGGACTAGCGGGGTTAAGCAGTTCTTC. Based on the CDR3 plus reference TRBV9 and TRBJ2-1, the full variable domain is DSGVTQTPKHLITATGQRVTLRCSPRSGDLSVYWYQQSLDQGLQFLIQYYNGEERAKGNILERFSAQQFPDLHSELNLSSLELGDSALYFCASSDGTSGVKQFFGPGTRLTVL.

This clonotype was found many times. The chain is built from TRBV12-3 or TRBV12-4 and TRBJ1-5, with 7 bases lining up with TRBD1. V was pared by 5 bases and J by 0 bases, with 7 bases of the junction left unmatched. The CDR3 totals 16 residues. The DNA of the CDR3 is TGTGCCAGCAGTCCTGCAGGGGGGTATAGCAATCAGCCCCAGCATTTT. Protein sequence: CASSPAGGYSNQPQHF.

This clonotype was picked up a small number of times. This chain connects TRBV6-2 or TRBV6-3 to TRBJ2-7, with D perhaps matching TRBD2 (6 bases). Deletions cut 6 bases from V and 5 bases from J, with 20 bases between. The CDR3 runs to 15 residues. Germline-derived CDR1 and CDR2 are MNHEY and SVGEGT. The CDR3 sequence is CASRFRDSSGDEQYV. The CDR3 DNA is TGTGCCAGCAGATTCCGGGACTCCTCGGGTGACGAGCAGTACGTC.

In its sample, this clonotype was seen a few times. The rearrangement joins TRBV12-3 or TRBV12-4 to TRBJ2-6; tentative D call: TRBD1 (7 bases). V was trimmed by 1 base and J by 0 bases, leaving 22 bases between them. The CDR3 contains 21 residues. The CDR3 sequence is CASSLVRVRGTAVSGANVLTF. The CDR3 DNA is TGTGCCAGCAGTTTAGTTCGCGTTCGGGGGACAGCGGTCTCTGGGGCCAACGTCCTGACTTTC.

The chain carries TRBV2 and TRBJ1-2; D gene uncertain. CDR3 size: 14 residues. The V end lost 0 bases, the J end lost 2 bases, and 7 bases lay between the germline ends. Looked up from germline, CDR1 is SNHLY and CDR2 is FYNNEI. The CDR3 is CASSEAVGNYGYTF. CDR3 sequence (DNA): TGTGCCAGCAGTGAAGCGGTCGGAAACTATGGCTACACCTTC.

The chain recombines TRBV19 with TRBJ2-2; 9 nucleotides match TRBD1. J gave up 4 bases and V 7 bases, and 4 bases lay outside the gene matches. This CDR3 is 14 amino acids long. Per the germline V gene, CDR1 is LNHDA and CDR2 is SQIVND (reference sequence). CDR3 in DNA: TGTGCCAGTACCGGGACAGGGATCACCGGGGAGCTGTTTTTT. The encoded protein is CASTGTGITGELFF.

The chain is built from TRBV27 and TRBJ2-7; D possibly matches TRBD1 or TRBD2 (5 bases each). Trimming pared 4 bases from V and 5 bases from J, leaving 12 bases between. This CDR3 contains 13 residues. Germline lookup yields CDR1 MNHEY and CDR2 SMNVEV (reference sequence). CDR3 protein: CASSSWDRHEQYF. Written as DNA, the CDR3 is TGTGCCAGCAGTTCGTGGGACCGCCACGAGCAGTACTTC.

This chain connects TRBV30 to TRBJ1-5; the D is unclear. The CDR3 is made up of 13 amino acids. Per the germline V gene, CDR1 is GTSNPN and CDR2 is SVGIG (reference sequence). Trimming took off 5 bases at V and 4 bases at J, with 12 bases between the two ends. The CDR3 nucleotides read TGTGCCTGGCAAGCGGCATGGAATCAGCCCCAGCATTTT. As protein: CAWQAAWNQPQHF.

The J gene is TRBJ1-2, the V gene TRBV15, with no clear D. The ends were cut back, 1 base at V and 7 bases at J, with 7 bases in the middle. The CDR3 covers 12 residues. Germline assignment: CDR1 LNHNV and CDR2 YYDKDF (reference sequence). CDR3 loop: CATSRVGSGYTF. The CDR3 nucleotides are TGTGCCACCAGCAGAGTAGGCAGTGGCTACACCTTC.

The chain has TRBV7-6 and TRBJ2-4, with 10 bases that match TRBD2. This CDR3 comprises 19 residues. Losses at the gene ends were 3 bases for V and 6 bases for J; bases not matched to a gene: 17. Per germline, CDR1 SGHVS and CDR2 FNYEAQ. This chain's CDR3 is CASSLSPERAGGPRNIQYF. CDR3 nucleotides: TGTGCCAGCAGCTTGAGCCCGGAGCGAGCGGGGGGGCCTAGAAACATTCAGTACTTC.

This clonotype was detected a few times. J is TRBJ1-6 and V is TRBV20-1, with TRBD1 matching over 9 bases. Germline trimming cut 6 bases from V and 9 bases from J; bases unmatched to any gene: 9. The CDR3 has 14 amino acids. Per germline, CDR1 DFQATT and CDR2 SNEGSKA (reference sequence). The CDR3 coding sequence is TGCAGTGCCCCCCAACCGGGACAGGGTTCACCCCTCCACTTT. Amino acid sequence: CSAPQPGQGSPLHF.

This clonotype was counted between two and nine times. The CDR3 DNA follows: TGTGCCAGCAGCCCCCATCCGACCCTCACTGACGAGCAGTACGTC. Amino acids: CASSPHPTLTDEQYV. V and J are TRBV3-1 and TRBJ2-7, with no clear D. This CDR3 region has 15 residues. Germline CDR1 LGHDT, CDR2 YNNKEL (reference sequence). The V end was cut by 4 bases, the J end by 5 bases, with 18 bases between.

The V call is TRBV7-6, the J call TRBJ1-5, with 7 bases that match TRBD1. Looked up from germline, CDR1 is SGHVS and CDR2 is FNYEAQ. The CDR3 sequence is 14 residues long. The J segment lost 6 bases and the V segment lost 5 bases, leaving 7 bases of the junction unmatched. CDR3: CASSRGGEGQPQHF. In nucleotides, the CDR3 is TGTGCCAGCAGCCGAGGGGGCGAGGGTCAGCCCCAGCATTTT.

The rearrangement links TRBV7-9 to TRBJ2-1; no firm D call. CDR3 length: 14 amino acids. V was clipped by 5 bases and J by 7 bases, with 15 bases between them. Germline CDR1 SEHNR, CDR2 FQNEAQ (reference sequence). The DNA for the CDR3 is TGTGCCAGCAGCCCTAGAGGCGGCCCGAATGAGCAGTTCTTC. This translates into CASSPRGGPNEQFF.

This clonotype was seen only a few times. As DNA, the CDR3 is TGCGCCAGCTTCCCTCTAGCCCCCAACACAGATACGCAGTATTTT. Protein sequence: CASFPLAPNTDTQYF. The chain has TRBV5-1 and TRBJ2-3; a weak D match, TRBD2 (5 bases). V lost 7 bases to trimming and J lost 2 bases, with 17 bases between them. This CDR3 spans 15 amino acids. The germline V gene has CDR1 SGHRS and CDR2 YFSETQ. Supplemented by reference TRBV5-1 and TRBJ2-3, the full variable domain reads KAGVTQTPRYLIKTRGQQVTLSCSPISGHRSVSWYQQTPGQGLQFLFEYFSETQRNKGNFPGRFSGRQFSNSRSEMNVSTLELGDSALYLCASFPLAPNTDTQYFGPGTRLTVL.

J is TRBJ1-4 and V is TRBV19, with D hard to call. The CDR3 length is 14 residues. V lost 6 bases and J lost 0, with 8 bases in between. CDR1 LNHDA and CDR2 SQIVND come from the germline V gene (reference sequence). CDR3 nucleotides: TGTGCCAGTAGCCCACTTGCAACTAATGAAAAACTGTTTTTT. It encodes CASSPLATNEKLFF. Drawing the rest from reference TRBV19 and TRBJ1-4, the complete variable domain is DGGITQSPKYLFRKEGQNVTLSCEQNLNHDAMYWYRQDPGQGLRLIYYSQIVNDFQKGDIAEGYSVSREKKESFPLTVTSAQKNPTAFYLCASSPLATNEKLFFGSGTQLSVL.

V and J are TRBV18 and TRBJ2-5; D possibly uses TRBD1 or TRBD2 (5 bases each). This CDR3 contains 15 residues. Trimming removed 2 bases from V and 7 bases from J, with 17 bases in between. CDR1 KGHSH and CDR2 LQKENI come from the germline V gene. The CDR3 DNA follows: TGTGCCAGCTCACCAGAGGGATCACCTAGGGGGACCCAGTACTTC. This translates into CASSPEGSPRGTQYF.

This clonotype was detected ten times or more. The V gene is TRBV7-2, the J gene TRBJ2-3; weak D call: TRBD2 (5 bases). V shed 7 bases and J shed 0 bases, with 11 bases lying between them. The CDR3 is 14 amino acids. Germline V lookup: CDR1 SGHTA, CDR2 FQGNSA. CDR3 DNA sequence: TGTGCCAGCAAAGACTGGACTAGCACAGATACGCAGTATTTT. This codes for CASKDWTSTDTQYF.

V gene TRBV7-9 combines with J gene TRBJ2-7, with D possibly TRBD1 on 6 matching bases. Per the germline V gene, CDR1 is SEHNR and CDR2 is FQNEAQ (reference sequence). The V end lost 5 bases, the J end lost 4 bases, and 12 bases lay between the germline ends. The length of the CDR3 is 13 residues. As DNA, the CDR3 is TGTGCCAGCAGCAGAGGACAGATATACGAGCAGTACTTC. The encoded protein is CASSRGQIYEQYF.

The chain uses TRBV4-1 and TRBJ2-1; 11 bases are a match to TRBD2. This CDR3 has 17 residues. With V trimmed by 2 bases and J by 4 bases, 7 bases remained unmatched. Germline V gene lookup returns CDR1 MGHRA and CDR2 YSYEKL. CDR3 region: CASSQTSGGSEYNEQFF. The CDR3 nucleotides read TGCGCCAGCAGCCAAACTAGCGGGGGCTCAGAATACAATGAGCAGTTCTTC.

In its sample, this clonotype was seen a few times. The chain has TRBV6-6 and TRBJ2-7; 7 bases are shared with TRBD2. V trimming: 6 bases; J trimming: 3 bases; junction bases outside the gene matches: 11. CDR1 and CDR2 from the germline V gene are MNHNY and SVGAGI (reference sequence). This CDR3 has 15 residues. CDR3 protein: CASRPPGGGLYEQYF. DNA for the CDR3: TGTGCCAGCAGGCCGCCGGGCGGGGGACTCTACGAGCAGTACTTC.

At least ten counts were recorded for this clonotype. The CDR3 nucleotides are TGCGCCAGCAGCTTATTCCGGGACATAGCCTACGAGCAGTACTTC. It yields the protein CASSLFRDIAYEQYF. The chain joins TRBV5-1 to TRBJ2-7; a possible D gene is TRBD1 (6 bases). The CDR3 is 15 residues long. CDR1 is SGHRS and CDR2 is YFSETQ in the germline V gene. Trimming pared 2 bases from V and 2 bases from J, leaving 14 bases between.

This clonotype was picked up many times. CDR3 region: CSVGSQRGIETQYF. The CDR3 DNA reads as TGCAGCGTGGGGAGCCAGCGGGGGATAGAGACCCAGTACTTC. The V call is TRBV29-1, the J call TRBJ2-5; TRBD2 agrees at 8 bases. Germline V gene data show CDR1 as SQVTM and CDR2 as ANQGSEA. Trimming took 6 bases from V and 4 from J; bases not matched to a gene: 10. CDR3 length: 14 residues. Looking up the rest from reference TRBV29-1 and TRBJ2-5 gives the full variable domain: SAVISQKPSRDICQRGTSLTIQCQVDSQVTMMFWYRQQPGQSLTLIATANQGSEATYESGFVIDKFPISRPNLTFSTLTVSNMSPEDSSIYLCSVGSQRGIETQYFGPGTRLLVL.

The J gene is TRBJ2-1, the V gene TRBV7-9; TRBD2 agrees at 10 bases. The CDR3 sequence is 18 residues long. After removal of 5 bases from V and 4 bases from J, the junction contained 14 bases not matched to a gene. Germline V gene data show CDR1 as SEHNR and CDR2 as FQNEAQ (reference sequence). CDR3 sequence (DNA): TGTGCCAGCAGCGTCCCAACGCTAGCGGGGGATACGTACAATGAGCAGTTCTTC. Translating gives CASSVPTLAGDTYNEQFF.

The chain combines TRBV6-5 with TRBJ2-3; 8 bases fit TRBD2. CDR3 length: 16 amino acids. Germline V gives CDR1 MNHEY, CDR2 SVGAGI. J lost 2 bases, V lost 7 bases, and 11 bases had no gene match. The CDR3 nucleotides read TGTGCCAGCATCGTCAGCGGGGGCCATACCACAGATACGCAGTATTTT. Its translation is CASIVSGGHTTDTQYF.